The 32 T cell receptor beta chains reported below all come from one sample, sequenced in a study of early T cells in non-severe SARS-CoV-2 infection. TCRdb processed the 5' RACE reads anew with MiXCR; each CDR3 protein has one entry. The sample lists roughly 55,000 distinct CDR3 sequences, more than 9% occurring once. The specimen was whole blood. The receptors were gathered from an adult who was a healthcare worker with PCR-confirmed SARS-CoV-2 infection or an uninfected control (not recorded which).

This chain joins TRBV28 and TRBJ2-3; possible D gene TRBD1, 6 bases. The CDR3 totals 13 residues. V lost 4 bases and J 11 bases, leaving 16 bases between the germline ends. Germline CDR1 is MDHEN and CDR2 is SYDVKM. CDR3 nucleotides: TGTGCCAGCAGTTCCCGACAGGTGCAAGGGCAGTATTTT. Residues: CASSSRQVQGQYF.

This chain connects TRBV11-2 to TRBJ2-1; 12 bases line up with TRBD2. V lost 6 bases and J lost 1; bases outside the gene matches: 4. The CDR3 runs 16 residues. Germline V lookup: CDR1 SGHAT, CDR2 FQNNGV. CDR3 sequence reads: CASSRLAGVSYNEQFF. The CDR3 nucleotides read TGTGCCAGCAGTAGACTAGCGGGGGTTTCCTACAATGAGCAGTTCTTC.

The genes are TRBV28 and TRBJ2-3; D unresolved. In germline, CDR1 is MDHEN, CDR2 SYDVKM. This CDR3 is built from 13 residues. Trimming cost V 5 bases and J 3 bases, with 9 bases left between them. CDR3 in DNA: TGTGCCAGCAGTAGGGCCACTACAGATACGCAGTATTTT. Translation gives CASSRATTDTQYF.

This clonotype was detected only a few times. This rearrangement joins TRBV10-3 to TRBJ2-3; possibly TRBD2 for D (6 bases). Trimming cost V 10 bases and J 2 bases, with 7 bases left between them. Germline CDR1 reads ENHRY; CDR2 reads SYGVKD. The CDR3 has 11 amino acids. For the CDR3, the DNA is TGTGCCACGGGGGACACAGATACGCAGTATTTT. The encoded protein is CATGDTDTQYF.

The rearrangement joins TRBV12-3 or TRBV12-4 to TRBJ2-3; tentatively, D is TRBD2 (6 bases). Deletions cut 4 bases from V and 2 bases from J, with 13 bases between. The CDR3 consists of 15 residues. CDR3 DNA sequence: TGTGCCAGCAGTTCGCCTAGCGACTACACAGATACGCAGTATTTT. Its translation is CASSSPSDYTDTQYF.

There are many counts of this clonotype. The chain combines TRBV11-2 with TRBJ2-3; tentatively, D is TRBD1 (6 bases). Germline V lookup: CDR1 SGHAT, CDR2 FQNNGV. V was trimmed by 5 bases and J by 5 bases, leaving 11 bases between them. The CDR3 totals 13 residues. The DNA for the CDR3 is TGTGCCAGCAGCGTGAACAGGGTAGATACGCAGTATTTT. This sequence encodes CASSVNRVDTQYF.

This clonotype was seen a few times. The genes are TRBV11-2 and TRBJ2-5; 10 nucleotides line up with TRBD1. The V and J ends lost 5 bases and 5 bases, in that order; junction bases with no gene match: 5. The CDR3 loop spans 14 amino acids. Per germline, CDR1 SGHAT and CDR2 FQNNGV. The CDR3 sequence is CASSLDRGHETQYF. In DNA form, the CDR3 reads TGTGCCAGCAGCCTTGACAGGGGGCATGAGACCCAGTACTTC.

In its sample, this clonotype was seen a few times. The chain links TRBV10-3 to TRBJ2-3, with D possibly TRBD1 on 6 matching bases. CDR1 and CDR2 (germline): ENHRY, SYGVKD. The CDR3 contains 13 residues. Trimming cost V 0 bases and J 10 bases, with 11 bases left between them. The CDR3 loop reads CAISESTTGSQYF. CDR3 nucleotides: TGTGCCATCAGTGAGTCGACGACAGGATCGCAGTATTTT.

This clonotype was seen only a few times. This chain connects TRBV7-9 to TRBJ2-1, with D unclear. The germline V and J ends were trimmed by 4 bases and 3 bases, with 4 bases remaining between them. There are 12 residues in the CDR3. Germline CDR1 SEHNR, CDR2 FQNEAQ (reference sequence). The CDR3 sequence: CASSSYYNEQFF. The DNA of the CDR3 is TGTGCCAGCAGCTCCTACTACAATGAGCAGTTCTTC.

The chain links TRBV7-9 to TRBJ2-7; D possibly corresponds to TRBD2 (5 bases). The CDR3 is made up of 15 amino acids. From germline, CDR1 is SEHNR and CDR2 FQNEAQ (reference sequence). Trimming stripped 0 bases from V and 0 bases from J, with 9 bases between. In DNA, the CDR3 is TGTGCCAGCAGCTTAGCATCGGGGTACTCCTACGAGCAGTACTTC. Translating gives CASSLASGYSYEQYF.

The sample holds a few counts of this clonotype. The V call is TRBV5-8, the J call TRBJ2-5; 8 bases agree with TRBD1. V dropped 6 bases and J dropped 6; count of bases not matched to a gene: 4. Germline loops: CDR1 SGHTS, CDR2 YDEGEE. This CDR3 is built from 12 residues. The CDR3 nucleotides are TGTGCCAGCACAGGGGGCGCAAAGACCCAGTACTTC. Protein: CASTGGAKTQYF.

The table lists this clonotype with many counts. The chain recombines TRBV20-1 with TRBJ1-2; 12 positions agree with TRBD1. This CDR3 region has 13 residues. V trimming: 6 bases; J trimming: 7 bases; junction bases outside the gene matches: 6. The germline CDR1 and CDR2 sequences are DFQATT and SNEGSKA (reference sequence). Written as DNA, the CDR3 is TGCAGTGCGGCCGGGACAGGGGGCGCTGGCTACACCTTC. Translating it yields CSAAGTGGAGYTF.

This clonotype was counted only a few times. The V gene is TRBV11-2, the J gene TRBJ1-2, with D unclear. The germline gives CDR1 SGHAT, CDR2 FQNNGV. This CDR3 has 12 residues. Trimming cost V 4 bases and J 4 bases, with 7 bases left between them. The CDR3 DNA follows: TGTGCCAGCAGCTCTCAATCCTATGGCTACACCTTC. It encodes CASSSQSYGYTF.

The table lists this clonotype with a few counts. The genes are TRBV10-2 and TRBJ1-2; 7 bases line up with TRBD1. The germline CDR1 and CDR2 sequences are WSHSY and SAAADI. V lost 6 bases and J lost 7; bases outside the gene matches: 8. This CDR3 contains 13 residues. DNA of the CDR3: TGCGCCAGCAGGGATACAGGGGACGGTGGCTACACCTTC. Translating gives CASRDTGDGGYTF.

This clonotype came up a few times. The rearrangement uses TRBV28 and TRBJ1-5; a weak D match, TRBD1 (5 bases). Per germline, CDR1 MDHEN and CDR2 SYDVKM. This CDR3 has 15 residues. V was pared by 3 bases and J by 7 bases, with 16 bases between. CDR3 amino acids: CASSFYPVTEQPQHF. CDR3 in DNA: TGTGCCAGCAGTTTTTACCCCGTGACAGAACAGCCCCAGCATTTT.

There are many counts of this clonotype. This chain's CDR3 is CASSLDAQPQHF. The CDR3 DNA follows: TGTGCCAGCAGCTTGGACGCTCAGCCCCAGCATTTT. This chain uses TRBV5-4 with TRBJ1-5, with D hard to call. V lost 0 bases to trimming and J lost 6 bases, with 4 bases between them. This CDR3 spans 12 amino acids. Germline values: CDR1 SGHNT, CDR2 YYREEE (reference sequence). Full variable domain (missing parts from reference TRBV5-4 and TRBJ1-5): ETGVTQSPTHLIKTRGQQVTLRCSSQSGHNTVSWYQQALGQGPQFIFQYYREEENGRGNFPPRFSGLQFPNYSSELNVNALELDDSALYLCASSLDAQPQHFGDGTRLSIL.

The chain joins TRBV28 to TRBJ2-2; no firm D call. Germline loops: CDR1 MDHEN, CDR2 SYDVKM. With 1 base removed from V and 3 bases from J, the gap between germline ends came to 6 bases. This CDR3 has 14 amino acids. The DNA for the CDR3 is TGTGCCAGCAGTTTATTGTCTTACACCGGGGAGCTGTTTTTT. This encodes CASSLLSYTGELFF.

V usage is TRBV6-2 or TRBV6-3 and J usage is TRBJ2-7; D could derive from TRBD1 or TRBD2 (5 bases each). The CDR3 has 13 amino acids. V was shortened by 4 bases and J by 2 bases, with 9 bases between the two germline ends. Germline values: CDR1 MNHEY, CDR2 SVGEGT. CDR3 bases: TGTGCCAGCAGTTGGGACGACGCCTACGAGCAGTACTTC. It is translated as CASSWDDAYEQYF.

This clonotype was detected only a few times. The CDR3 is CASSQEGRVNGYTF. CDR3 sequence (DNA): TGTGCCAGCAGCCAAGAAGGCAGGGTTAACGGCTACACCTTC. The chain employs TRBV3-1 and TRBJ1-2, with a weak D call TRBD1 (5 bases). The V end lost 0 bases, the J end lost 8 bases, and 13 bases lay between the germline ends. Germline-derived CDR1 and CDR2 are LGHDT and YNNKEL (reference sequence). This CDR3 has 14 amino acids. The whole variable domain, remainder taken from reference TRBV3-1 and TRBJ1-2, is DTAVSQTPKYLVTQMGNDKSIKCEQNLGHDTMYWYKQDSKKFLKIMFSYNNKELIINETVPNRFSPKSPDKAHLNLHINSLELGDSAVYFCASSQEGRVNGYTFGSGTRLTVV.

This clonotype was detected once. V gene TRBV2 combines with J gene TRBJ2-7; TRBD2 is a possible D gene (6 bases). V lost 7 bases and J 7 bases, leaving 14 bases between the germline ends. Germline V CDR1 and CDR2: SNHLY, FYNNEI. The CDR3 is 12 residues long. CDR3 in DNA: TGTGCCAGCAATCCCACGACTAGGGAGCAGTACTTC. Its protein is CASNPTTREQYF.

This clonotype was counted only a few times. The chain combines TRBV6-4 with TRBJ1-1; no clear D. The CDR3 runs 13 residues. Germline V CDR1 and CDR2: MRHNA, SNTAGT. The V gene lost 0 bases and the J gene lost 4 bases, with 6 bases spanning the gap. DNA of the CDR3: TGTGCCAGCAGTGACTCGGCAGGCACTGAAGCTTTCTTT. The encoded protein is CASSDSAGTEAFF.

This clonotype was observed a few times. The DNA of the CDR3 is TGTGCCAGCAGCTCGGACAGGGAATCCTACGAGCAGTACTTC. Amino acid sequence: CASSSDRESYEQYF. The chain uses TRBV7-8 and TRBJ2-7; TRBD1 matches 8 bases. The germline CDR1 and CDR2 sequences are SGHVS and FQNEAQ. V shed 4 bases and J 1 base; nucleotides not matched to a gene: 3. The CDR3 covers 14 residues.

The chain has TRBV3-1 and TRBJ2-1; the D is unclear. V was trimmed by 3 bases and J by 10 bases, leaving 7 bases between them. Germline V gives CDR1 LGHDT, CDR2 YNNKEL (reference sequence). The CDR3 is 11 residues long. The CDR3 bases are TGTGCCAGCAGCCAGGGTGGAGAGCAGTTCTTC. Protein product: CASSQGGEQFF.

At least ten counts were recorded for this clonotype. The chain carries TRBV12-3 or TRBV12-4 and TRBJ2-7; 9 bases are shared with TRBD1. This CDR3 comprises 14 residues. Losses at the gene ends were 7 bases for V and 4 bases for J; bases not matched to a gene: 8. In DNA, the CDR3 is TGTGCCAGCACCCGTGGGACAGGGACGTACGAGCAGTACTTC. Protein sequence: CASTRGTGTYEQYF.

This clonotype was seen only a few times. The chain employs TRBV15 and TRBJ2-3; perhaps TRBD2 as D (5 bases). With 3 bases removed from V and 4 bases from J, the gap between germline ends came to 8 bases. Germline V gives CDR1 LNHNV, CDR2 YYDKDF (reference sequence). The length of the CDR3 is 13 residues. CDR3 bases: TGTGCCACCAGCAGGGAGGCCGCAGATACGCAGTATTTT. It yields the protein CATSREAADTQYF.

The V gene is TRBV28, the J gene TRBJ2-7, with a weak D call TRBD1 (5 bases). This CDR3 is built from 15 residues. V lost 1 base, J lost 2 bases, and 12 bases lay in between. Looked up from germline, CDR1 is MDHEN and CDR2 is SYDVKM. The CDR3 DNA sequence: TGTGCCAGCAGTTTATCTGCAAAAGGGGCCTACGAGCAGTACTTC. Encoded protein: CASSLSAKGAYEQYF.

This clonotype was counted only a few times. The chain has TRBV5-1 and TRBJ2-4; tentatively, D is TRBD1 or TRBD2 (5 bases each). V was shortened by 4 bases and J by 6 bases, with 20 bases between the two germline ends. Germline CDR1 is SGHRS and CDR2 is YFSETQ. The CDR3 has 16 residues. CDR3: CASSPQSGTVGNIQYF. The CDR3 DNA reads TGCGCCAGCAGCCCCCAATCGGGGACGGTCGGAAACATTCAGTACTTC.

This clonotype was observed a handful of times. The V and J genes are TRBV3-1 and TRBJ1-5; D gene uncertain. There are 13 residues in the CDR3. Germline CDR1 and CDR2: LGHDT and YNNKEL (reference sequence). The V gene lost 6 bases and the J gene lost 4 bases, with 10 bases spanning the gap. The CDR3 nucleotides read TGTGCCAGCAGTCGCCTATTGAATCAGCCCCAGCATTTT. This encodes CASSRLLNQPQHF.

This clonotype was counted between two and nine times. V and J are TRBV18 and TRBJ1-4, with TRBD1 matching over 8 bases. V shed 0 bases and J 6 bases; nucleotides not matched to a gene: 12. Germline V CDR1 and CDR2: KGHSH, LQKENI. There are 18 residues in the CDR3. The CDR3 here is CASSPPRSTAGGYEKLFF. CDR3 DNA: TGTGCCAGCTCACCACCGAGGTCGACGGCAGGGGGCTATGAAAAACTGTTTTTT.

This clonotype came up once. V gene TRBV7-9 combines with J gene TRBJ2-7; D is unclear. CDR1 is SEHNR, CDR2 FQNEAQ, per germline (reference sequence). This CDR3 is built from 11 residues. V was shortened by 5 bases and J by 6 bases, with 8 bases between the two germline ends. The CDR3 DNA reads as TGTGCCAGCAGCGCCTCTATCGAGCAGTACTTC. This gives the protein CASSASIEQYF. Using reference TRBV7-9 and TRBJ2-7 for the parts outside the CDR3, the full variable domain is DTGVSQNPRHKITKRGQNVTFRCDPISEHNRLYWYRQTLGQGPEFLTYFQNEAQLEKSRLLSDRFSAERPKGSFSTLEIQRTEQGDSAMYLCASSASIEQYFGPGTRLTVT.

The sample holds many counts of this clonotype. The rearrangement uses TRBV9 and TRBJ1-1; D remains ambiguous. V lost 3 bases, J lost 0 bases, and 6 bases lay in between. This CDR3 is 13 amino acids long. The germline gives CDR1 SGDLS, CDR2 YYNGEE. This CDR3 reads CASSEAVNTEAFF. The CDR3 nucleotides are TGTGCCAGCAGCGAGGCCGTGAACACTGAAGCTTTCTTT.

This clonotype was seen repeatedly, ten times or more. J is TRBJ2-2 and V is TRBV18, with 7 nucleotides matching TRBD1. CDR3 size: 15 residues. Germline loops: CDR1 KGHSH, CDR2 LQKENI. The V and J ends lost 2 bases and 4 bases, in that order; junction bases with no gene match: 4. CDR3: CASSPTGDPTGELFF. The CDR3 DNA reads TGTGCCAGCTCACCAACAGGGGATCCCACCGGGGAGCTGTTTTTT.